One and the same sample provided the 2 T cell receptor beta chains below, sequenced in a study of blood T cell repertoires in COVID-19. The assay was immunoSEQ multiplex PCR, and TCRdb's table has in-frame clones only and misses some. Altogether tens of thousands of clones are present, 89% being singletons, with the ten largest covering approximately 5%. The sample comprised peripheral blood. Source of these receptors: a woman aged 45-60 years with active COVID-19.

The chain is built from TRBV5-1 and TRBJ2-3; TRBD1 aligns across 7 bases. The CDR3 loop spans 16 amino acids. Trimming at V came to 0 bases and at J to 2 bases, leaving 6 bases not matched to a gene. The V gene's germline CDR1 is SGHRS and CDR2 YFSETQ. As DNA, the CDR3 is TGCGCCAGCAGCTTGGGAGGGGGCCCTTTCACAGATACGCAGTATTTT. Its protein product is CASSLGGGPFTDTQYF.

The sample holds a few counts of this clone. The CDR3 loop reads CASSFGTSQETQYF. Here the CDR3 DNA reads TGTGCCAGCAGCTTTGGGACTTCCCAAGAGACCCAGTACTTC. The chain couples TRBV7-3 to TRBJ2-5, with a tentative D call TRBD2 (6 bases). The CDR3 totals 14 residues. The V gene lost 3 bases and the J gene lost 1 base, with 9 bases spanning the gap. Germline lookup yields CDR1 SGHTA and CDR2 FQGTGA.